The 26 T cell receptor beta chains given below trace back to one sample, sequenced in a study of blood T cell repertoires in COVID-19 (TCRdb year 2020). The library came from the immunoSEQ multiplex PCR assay. The immuneACCESS repertoire file appears here via TCRdb, limited to in-frame rearrangements. These files lack a portion of the clones; in checked studies, under half of the deficit traces to unresolved V genes, and the cause of the others is not known. Present in this sample are a few hundred thousand clones, just over 85% of which were seen just once. The ten largest clones capture 3% to 4% of the sample. The sample was PBMCs or T cells enriched from blood (not recorded which). These receptor sequences come from a middle-aged woman with acute COVID-19.

A note on this clone: Other DNA sequences from this sample encode an identical CDR3 as well. The chain employs TRBV5-1 and TRBJ2-1; 10 bases match TRBD2. Germline V gives CDR1 SGHRS, CDR2 YFSETQ. The CDR3 length is 15 residues. With 3 bases clipped from V and 4 bases from J, the junction kept 4 bases outside the gene matches. As DNA, the CDR3 is TGCGCCAGCAGCTCGAAGACTAGCGGGTACAATGAGCAGTTCTTC. The encoded protein is CASSSKTSGYNEQFF.

The rearrangement links TRBV29-1 to TRBJ1-6; 9 bases are a match to TRBD1. Germline-derived CDR1 and CDR2 are SQVTM and ANQGSEA. Germline trimming cut 6 bases from V and 9 bases from J; bases unmatched to any gene: 18. This CDR3 is built from 17 residues. The CDR3 loop reads CSVLLPGGQGKGSPLHF. CDR3 sequence (DNA): TGCAGCGTCCTCCTACCAGGGGGACAGGGAAAAGGTTCACCCCTCCACTTT.

This clone was detected only a few times. The gene calls are TRBV15 and TRBJ2-1, with 8 bases lining up with TRBD2. Germline CDR1 and CDR2: LNHNV and YYDKDF (reference sequence). Trimming removed 1 base from V and 8 bases from J; junction bases left unmatched: 10. The CDR3 is 16 residues long. The CDR3 sequence: CATSRASGTRPHEQFF. The CDR3 nucleotides are TGTGCCACCAGCAGAGCGTCGGGGACTAGGCCTCATGAGCAGTTCTTC.

The chain couples TRBV11-3 to TRBJ2-1; 10 bases map to TRBD2. The CDR3 spans 19 residues. V dropped 4 bases and J dropped 4; count of bases not matched to a gene: 16. Looked up from germline, CDR1 is SGHNT and CDR2 is YENEEA. CDR3: CASSWGWVAGGREYNEQFF. DNA for the CDR3: TGTGCCAGCAGCTGGGGGTGGGTAGCGGGAGGTAGGGAATACAATGAGCAGTTCTTC. The full variable domain, rest sourced from reference TRBV11-3 and TRBJ2-1, is EAGVVQSPRYKIIEKKQPVAFWCNPISGHNTLYWYLQNLGQGPELLIRYENEEAVDDSQLPKDRFSAERLKGVDSTLKIQPAELGDSAVYLCASSWGWVAGGREYNEQFFGPGTRLTVL.

The rearrangement links TRBV5-1 to TRBJ1-2, with 8 bases aligning to TRBD1. Germline trimming cut 0 bases from V and 4 bases from J; bases unmatched to any gene: 8. The CDR3 runs to 16 residues. Looked up from germline, CDR1 is SGHRS and CDR2 is YFSETQ. CDR3 nucleotides: TGCGCCAGCAGCTTGGGTAGGACAGGGATCACCTATGGCTACACCTTC. It yields the protein CASSLGRTGITYGYTF.

CDR3 region: CASSLGGGSGELFF. CDR3 in DNA: TGTGCCAGCAGCTTGGGGGGAGGCTCCGGGGAGCTGTTTTTT. The chain recombines TRBV7-2 with TRBJ2-2; D might be TRBD2 (6 bases). CDR1 SGHTA and CDR2 FQGNSA come from the germline V gene. With 3 bases removed from V and 6 bases from J, the gap between germline ends came to 11 bases. The CDR3 length is 14 residues. Variable domain in full (rest from reference TRBV7-2 and TRBJ2-2): GAGVSQSPSNKVTEKGKDVELRCDPISGHTALYWYRQSLGQGLEFLIYFQGNSAPDKSGLPSDRFSAERTGGSVSTLTIQRTQQEDSAVYLCASSLGGGSGELFFGEGSRLTVL.

The rearrangement uses TRBV29-1 and TRBJ1-1; D remains unclear. Trimming cost V 5 bases and J 4 bases, with 11 bases left between them. The length of the CDR3 is 12 residues. The germline V gene encodes CDR1 SQVTM and CDR2 ANQGSEA. CDR3 residues: CSVREGGTEAFF. CDR3 coding DNA: TGCAGCGTTCGTGAGGGAGGCACTGAAGCTTTCTTT.

The genes are TRBV20-1 and TRBJ1-2, with no clear D. CDR3 length: 11 residues. With 0 bases removed from V and 7 bases from J, the gap between germline ends came to 6 bases. Germline CDR1 and CDR2: DFQATT and SNEGSKA (reference sequence). This CDR3 reads CSAREQVGYTF. DNA of the CDR3: TGCAGTGCTAGAGAACAAGTTGGCTACACCTTC.

The CDR3 DNA follows: TGTGCCAGTCAGGCGGGAGATAATTCACCCCTCCACTTT. Translation: CASQAGDNSPLHF. The chain uses TRBV9 and TRBJ1-6; no clear D. Germline lookup yields CDR1 SGDLS and CDR2 YYNGEE. Trimming pared 8 bases from V and 5 bases from J, leaving 11 bases between. This CDR3 has 13 residues.

This clone is a singleton in its sample. The J gene is TRBJ2-7, the V gene TRBV6-5; possible D gene TRBD2, 5 bases. Trimming stripped 6 bases from V and 3 bases from J, with 6 bases between. Germline V gives CDR1 MNHEY, CDR2 SVGAGI. The CDR3 is 11 amino acids. The CDR3 region has the DNA TGTGCCAGCAGCGGGAACTACGAGCAGTACTTC. This codes for CASSGNYEQYF.

The genes are TRBV18 and TRBJ2-7; 7 positions match TRBD1. Trimming removed 4 bases from V and 0 bases from J; junction bases left unmatched: 0. Germline CDR1 is KGHSH and CDR2 is LQKENI. The CDR3 covers 13 residues. The CDR3 DNA is TGTGCCAGCTCACGGGACAGCTCCTACGAGCAGTACTTC. This encodes CASSRDSSYEQYF.

This sequence joins TRBV19 and TRBJ2-3, with 14 bases matching TRBD2. Trimming removed 3 bases from V and 2 bases from J; junction bases left unmatched: 7. The CDR3 loop spans 18 amino acids. From germline, CDR1 is LNHDA and CDR2 SQIVND (reference sequence). This chain's CDR3 is CASSMGLAGEGTTDTQYF. The CDR3 DNA is TGTGCCAGTAGTATGGGACTAGCGGGAGAGGGAACCACAGATACGCAGTATTTT.

The V and J genes are TRBV27 and TRBJ1-2; 8 bases match TRBD1. Unmatched junction bases numbered 12, after V lost 8 bases and J lost 4 bases. Germline CDR1 reads MNHEY; CDR2 reads SMNVEV (reference sequence). The CDR3 length is 15 residues. CDR3 coding DNA: TGTGCCAGCGGTACAACTCGGACAGGGACCTATGGCTACACCTTC. It encodes CASGTTRTGTYGYTF.

The V and J genes are TRBV7-8 and TRBJ2-7; a weak D match, TRBD1 (6 bases). V was pared by 2 bases and J by 0 bases, with 11 bases between. The CDR3 runs 15 residues. Germline CDR1 reads SGHVS; CDR2 reads FQNEAQ. CDR3 sequence reads: CASSLNRDTSYEQYF. The CDR3 DNA reads as TGTGCCAGCAGCTTAAACAGGGACACCTCCTACGAGCAGTACTTC.

This sequence joins TRBV28 and TRBJ1-5; 7 nucleotides line up with TRBD1. J lost 7 bases, V lost 7 bases, and 7 bases had no gene match. CDR1 and CDR2 from the germline V gene are MDHEN and SYDVKM. The CDR3 has 13 amino acids. Here the CDR3 reads CASNRGTTQPQHF. As DNA, the CDR3 is TGTGCCAGCAACAGGGGAACGACGCAGCCCCAGCATTTT.

This sequence joins TRBV18 and TRBJ2-3, with 7 bases matching TRBD2. V lost 4 bases and J lost 4; bases outside the gene matches: 29. The germline CDR1 and CDR2 sequences are KGHSH and LQKENI. The CDR3 extends over 22 amino acids. This CDR3 is CASSLATAGATGSHRSSDTQYF. The CDR3 nucleotides read TGTGCCAGCTCACTGGCCACCGCGGGAGCCACCGGGAGCCACCGCAGTTCAGATACGCAGTATTTT.

This clone was seen a handful of times. The chain is built from TRBV11-2 and TRBJ2-7; TRBD2 agrees at 9 bases. The V gene's germline CDR1 is SGHAT and CDR2 FQNNGV. The CDR3 totals 18 residues. Trimming removed 5 bases from V and 5 bases from J; junction bases left unmatched: 19. CDR3 bases: TGTGCCAGCAGCAGGTTGGGGCCCAGCGGGAGGATCCTAGACGAGCAGTACTTC. Its translation: CASSRLGPSGRILDEQYF.

DNA of the CDR3: TGTGCCAGCAGCCCCAACCCTGACCGGGGGGCTGAAGCTTTCTTT. This codes for CASSPNPDRGAEAFF. The rearrangement joins TRBV9 to TRBJ1-1, with D possibly being TRBD1 (5 bases). The V end was cut by 4 bases, the J end by 6 bases, with 19 bases between. This CDR3 has 15 amino acids. Germline assignment: CDR1 SGDLS and CDR2 YYNGEE.

The V and J genes are TRBV10-1 and TRBJ2-2; no firm D call. In germline, CDR1 is WNHNN, CDR2 SYGVQD (reference sequence). The CDR3 contains 12 residues. V was pared by 7 bases and J by 3 bases, with 6 bases between. The CDR3, as DNA: TGCGCCAGCAAACATGACACCGGGGAGCTGTTTTTT. It translates to CASKHDTGELFF.

This clone was recorded only once. The rearrangement uses TRBV16 and TRBJ2-3, with unresolved D. The V end lost 4 bases, the J end lost 3 bases, and 8 bases lay between the germline ends. The CDR3 runs 13 residues. Per germline, CDR1 KGHSY and CDR2 FQNENV. The CDR3 DNA reads as TGTGCCAGCAGCCCGACTCTTACAGATACGCAGTATTTT. Translated: CASSPTLTDTQYF.

This clone was seen once. V usage is TRBV19 and J usage is TRBJ2-1; 11 bases are a match to TRBD2. The V gene's germline CDR1 is LNHDA and CDR2 SQIVND (reference sequence). The CDR3 totals 14 residues. With 6 bases clipped from V and 5 bases from J, the junction kept 3 bases outside the gene matches. The DNA of the CDR3 is TGTGCCAGTAGAGGACTAGCGGGCCACAATGAGCAGTTCTTC. Residues: CASRGLAGHNEQFF.

This CDR3 is CASSLGEGGSYEQYF. Here the CDR3 DNA reads TGTGCCAGCAGCCTCGGTGAGGGAGGGTCCTACGAGCAGTACTTC. The V and J genes are TRBV7-2 and TRBJ2-7; 7 bases are a match to TRBD2. The V segment lost 5 bases and the J segment 1 base; nucleotides outside the gene matches: 8. Germline V lookup: CDR1 SGHTA, CDR2 FQGNSA. The CDR3 is 15 amino acids.

The sample holds one count of this clone. The V gene is TRBV30, the J gene TRBJ1-1; D gene uncertain. Germline V lookup: CDR1 GTSNPN, CDR2 SVGIG (reference sequence). The CDR3 spans 17 residues. V was cut by 1 base and J by 0 bases, with 18 bases left in between. The CDR3 is CAWSAPGLRIMNTEAFF. The CDR3 coding sequence is TGTGCCTGGAGTGCCCCGGGTTTGCGGATAATGAACACTGAAGCTTTCTTT.

The chain combines TRBV29-1 with TRBJ2-3; D gene uncertain. The length of the CDR3 is 10 residues. The germline V and J ends were trimmed by 8 bases and 2 bases, with 5 bases remaining between them. Per the germline V gene, CDR1 is SQVTM and CDR2 is ANQGSEA. The DNA of the CDR3 is TGCAGCTCCCTCACAGATACGCAGTATTTT. Its protein product is CSSLTDTQYF.

This sequence joins TRBV11-1 and TRBJ2-3, with TRBD2 matching 11 bases. J was trimmed by 3 bases and V by 5 bases; bases with no gene match: 4. The CDR3 sequence is 15 residues long. The germline V gene encodes CDR1 SGHAT and CDR2 FQDESV (reference sequence). The CDR3 DNA sequence: TGTGCCAGCAGCCCAACTAGCGGGAGTACAGATACGCAGTATTTT. As protein: CASSPTSGSTDTQYF.

As to this clone: Other DNA sequences of this sample code for an identical CDR3. The DNA for the CDR3 is TGTGCCAGCAGCCGACAGGGGGCTGGAAACACCATATATTTT. It is translated as CASSRQGAGNTIYF. The chain has TRBV3-1 (or the pseudogene TRBV3-2) and TRBJ1-3; TRBD1 agrees at 9 bases. The V and J ends lost 4 bases and 2 bases, in that order; junction bases with no gene match: 0. Germline CDR1 LGHDT, CDR2 YNNKEL (reference sequence). The CDR3 length is 14 residues.